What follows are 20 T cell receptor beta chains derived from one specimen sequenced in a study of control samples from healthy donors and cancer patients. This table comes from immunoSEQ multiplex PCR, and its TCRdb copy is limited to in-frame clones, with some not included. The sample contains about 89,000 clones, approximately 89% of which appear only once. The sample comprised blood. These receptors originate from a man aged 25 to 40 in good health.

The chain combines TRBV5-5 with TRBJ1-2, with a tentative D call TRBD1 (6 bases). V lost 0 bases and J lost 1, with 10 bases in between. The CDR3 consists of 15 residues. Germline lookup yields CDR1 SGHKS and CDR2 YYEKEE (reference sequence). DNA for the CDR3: TGTGCCAGCAGCTTGGAACAGGGTCGTAACTATGGCTACACCTTC. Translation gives CASSLEQGRNYGYTF.

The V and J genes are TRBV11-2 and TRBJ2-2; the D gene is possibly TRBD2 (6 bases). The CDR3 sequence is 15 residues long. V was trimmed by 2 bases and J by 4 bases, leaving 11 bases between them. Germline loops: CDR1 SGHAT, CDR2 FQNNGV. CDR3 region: CASSLSVGGTGELFF. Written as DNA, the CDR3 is TGTGCCAGCAGCTTATCAGTCGGGGGCACCGGGGAGCTGTTTTTT.

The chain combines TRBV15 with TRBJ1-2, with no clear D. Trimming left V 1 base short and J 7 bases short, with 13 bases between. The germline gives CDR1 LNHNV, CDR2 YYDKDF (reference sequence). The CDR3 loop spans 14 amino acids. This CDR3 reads CATSRVRGSAGYTF. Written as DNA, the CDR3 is TGTGCCACCAGCAGAGTACGGGGAAGTGCTGGCTACACCTTC.

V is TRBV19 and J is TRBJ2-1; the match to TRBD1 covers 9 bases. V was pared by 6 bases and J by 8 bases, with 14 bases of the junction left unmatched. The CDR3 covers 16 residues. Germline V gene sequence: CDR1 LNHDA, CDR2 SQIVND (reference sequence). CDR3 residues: CASSDQPGQGGDEQFF. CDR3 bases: TGTGCCAGTAGCGATCAACCGGGACAGGGTGGCGATGAGCAGTTCTTC.

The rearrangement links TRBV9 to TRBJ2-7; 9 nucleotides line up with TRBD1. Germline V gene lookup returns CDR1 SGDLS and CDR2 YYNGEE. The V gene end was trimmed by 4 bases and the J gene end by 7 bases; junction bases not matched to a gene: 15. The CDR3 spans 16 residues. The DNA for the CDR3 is TGTGCCAGCAGCCGCACAGACCGGACAGGGGTAGAAGAGCAGTACTTC. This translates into CASSRTDRTGVEEQYF.

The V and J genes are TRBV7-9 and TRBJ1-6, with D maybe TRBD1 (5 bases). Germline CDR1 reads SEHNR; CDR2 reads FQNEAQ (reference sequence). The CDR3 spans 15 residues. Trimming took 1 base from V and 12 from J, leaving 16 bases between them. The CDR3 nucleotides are TGTGCCAGCAGCTTAGGTACAGGCGAGGTAGGACCCCTCCACTTT. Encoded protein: CASSLGTGEVGPLHF.

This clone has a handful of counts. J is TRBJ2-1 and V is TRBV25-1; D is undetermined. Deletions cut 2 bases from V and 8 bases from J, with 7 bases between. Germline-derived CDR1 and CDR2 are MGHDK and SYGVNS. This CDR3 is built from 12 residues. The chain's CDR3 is CASSEQRDEQFF. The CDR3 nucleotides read TGTGCCAGCAGTGAACAACGGGATGAGCAGTTCTTC.

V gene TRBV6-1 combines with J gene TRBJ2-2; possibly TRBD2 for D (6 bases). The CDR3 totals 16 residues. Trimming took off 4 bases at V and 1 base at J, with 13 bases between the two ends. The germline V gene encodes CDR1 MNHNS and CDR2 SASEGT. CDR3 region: CASSVLAPMNTGELFF. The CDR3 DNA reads TGTGCCAGCAGTGTACTAGCCCCGATGAACACCGGGGAGCTGTTTTTT.

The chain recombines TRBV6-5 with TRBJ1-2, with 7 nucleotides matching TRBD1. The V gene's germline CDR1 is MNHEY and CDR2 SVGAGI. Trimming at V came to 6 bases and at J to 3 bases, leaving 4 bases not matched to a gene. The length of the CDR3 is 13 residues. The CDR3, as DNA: TGTGCCAGCAGGGCGACAGGGTACTATGGCTACACCTTC. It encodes CASRATGYYGYTF.

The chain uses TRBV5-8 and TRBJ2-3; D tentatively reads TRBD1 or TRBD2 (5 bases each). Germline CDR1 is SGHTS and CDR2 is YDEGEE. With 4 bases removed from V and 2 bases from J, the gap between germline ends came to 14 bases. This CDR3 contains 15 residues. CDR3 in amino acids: CASSRGVYATDTQYF. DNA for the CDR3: TGTGCCAGCAGCCGAGGGGTGTACGCCACAGATACGCAGTATTTT.

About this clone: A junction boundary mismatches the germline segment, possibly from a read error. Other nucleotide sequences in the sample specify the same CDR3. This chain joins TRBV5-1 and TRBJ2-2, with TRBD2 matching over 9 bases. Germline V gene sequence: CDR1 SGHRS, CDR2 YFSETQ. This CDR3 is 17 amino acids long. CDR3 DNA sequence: TGCGCCCGCAGTAGGAACGCGGCGGGGGGGTACACCGGGGAGCTGTTTTTT. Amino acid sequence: CARSRNAAGGYTGELFF.

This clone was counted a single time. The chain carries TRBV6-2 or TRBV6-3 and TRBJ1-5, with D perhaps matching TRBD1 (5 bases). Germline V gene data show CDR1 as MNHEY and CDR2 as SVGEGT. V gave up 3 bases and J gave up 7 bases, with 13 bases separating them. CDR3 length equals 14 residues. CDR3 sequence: CASSYGGIAQPQHF. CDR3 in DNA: TGTGCCAGCAGTTATGGGGGAATCGCCCAGCCCCAGCATTTT.

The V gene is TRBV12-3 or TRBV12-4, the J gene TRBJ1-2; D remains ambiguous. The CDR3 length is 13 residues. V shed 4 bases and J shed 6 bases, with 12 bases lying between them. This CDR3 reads CASSSGRVNGYTF. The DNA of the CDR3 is TGTGCCAGCAGTTCTGGTCGGGTTAATGGCTACACCTTC.

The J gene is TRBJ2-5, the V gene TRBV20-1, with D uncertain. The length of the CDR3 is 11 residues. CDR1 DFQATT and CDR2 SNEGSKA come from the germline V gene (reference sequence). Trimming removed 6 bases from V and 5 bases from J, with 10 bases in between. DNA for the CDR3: TGCAGTGCCAGTAGCCTGGAGACCCAGTACTTC. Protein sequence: CSASSLETQYF.

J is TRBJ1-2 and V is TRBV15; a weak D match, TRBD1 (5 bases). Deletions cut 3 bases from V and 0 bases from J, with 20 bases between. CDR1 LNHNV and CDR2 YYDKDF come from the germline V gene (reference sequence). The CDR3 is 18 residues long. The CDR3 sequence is CATSRKAGVGGANYGYTF. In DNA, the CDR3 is TGTGCCACCAGCAGGAAGGCCGGTGTAGGAGGGGCTAACTATGGCTACACCTTC.

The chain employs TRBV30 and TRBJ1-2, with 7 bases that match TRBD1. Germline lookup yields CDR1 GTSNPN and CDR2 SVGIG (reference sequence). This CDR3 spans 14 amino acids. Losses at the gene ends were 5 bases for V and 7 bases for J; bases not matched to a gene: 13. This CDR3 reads CAWGQGGAGSGYTF. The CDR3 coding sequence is TGTGCCTGGGGACAAGGGGGCGCAGGGAGTGGCTACACCTTC. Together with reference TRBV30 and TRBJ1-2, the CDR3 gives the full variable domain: SQTIHQWPATLVQPVGSPLSLECTVEGTSNPNLYWYRQAAGRGLQLLFYSVGIGQISSEVPQNLSASRPQDRQFILSSKKLLLSDSGFYLCAWGQGGAGSGYTFGSGTRLTVV.

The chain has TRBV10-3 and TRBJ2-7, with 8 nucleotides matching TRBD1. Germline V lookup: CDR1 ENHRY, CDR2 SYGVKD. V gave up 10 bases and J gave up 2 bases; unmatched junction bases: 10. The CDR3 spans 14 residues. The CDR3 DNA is TGTGCCACCAAACCGGGACAGGAGACCTACGAGCAGTACGTC. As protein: CATKPGQETYEQYV.

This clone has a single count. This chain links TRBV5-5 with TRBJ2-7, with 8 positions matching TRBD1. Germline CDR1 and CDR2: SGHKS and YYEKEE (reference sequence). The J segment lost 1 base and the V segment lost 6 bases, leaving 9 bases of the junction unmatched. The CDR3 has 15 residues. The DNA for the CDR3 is TGTGCCAGCACAAAAGGGACAGGTTCATCCTACGAGCAGTACTTC. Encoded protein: CASTKGTGSSYEQYF.

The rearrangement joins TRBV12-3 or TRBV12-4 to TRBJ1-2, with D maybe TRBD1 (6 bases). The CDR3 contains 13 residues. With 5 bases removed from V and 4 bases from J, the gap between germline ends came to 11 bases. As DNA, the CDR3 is TGTGCCAGCAGTGATACAGGGAGCTATGGCTACACCTTC. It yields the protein CASSDTGSYGYTF.

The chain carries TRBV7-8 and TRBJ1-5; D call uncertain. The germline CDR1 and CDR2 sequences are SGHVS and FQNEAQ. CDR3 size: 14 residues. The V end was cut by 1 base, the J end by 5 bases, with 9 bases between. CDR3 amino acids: CASSLGWRDQPQHF. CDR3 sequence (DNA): TGTGCCAGCAGCTTAGGATGGCGGGATCAGCCCCAGCATTTT. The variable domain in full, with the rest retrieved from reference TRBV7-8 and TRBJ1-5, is GAGVSQSPRYKVAKRGQDVALRCDPISGHVSLFWYQQALGQGPEFLTYFQNEAQLDKSGLPSDRFFAERPEGSVSTLKIQRTQQEDSAVYLCASSLGWRDQPQHFGDGTRLSIL.